This T cell receptor (beta chain) appears in the sequencing data of a study of T-cell reconstitution after alpha-beta-depleted transplantation in children (dated by TCRdb to the mid-2010s). Regarding the study in general: Using TCR repertoire profiling, the study quantitatively followed how T-cell immune reconstitution unfolded in children after TCRalphabeta/CD19-depleted allogeneic hematopoietic cell transplantation.

In regard to this clonotype: The clone's antigen remains unknown. The record has no base qualities; no much larger clone is one base away.

In the germline V gene, CDR1 corresponds to MDHEN and CDR2 to SYDVKM. From V the trimming removes 4 bases and from J it removes 4 bases, while the gene matches leave 6 bases of the junction unaccounted for. There are 15 amino acids in the CDR3, from cysteine to phenylalanine inclusive. Just the 45-base CDR3 DNA is kept, in frame starting at base 1. Library preparation employed PCR. The run used an Illumina HiSeq 2500. Molecular barcoding was employed in the preparation of TCR libraries, with unique molecular identifiers being used to normalize TCRbeta repertoire quantification. TCRdb's own reprocessing of the public reads used fastp at Q25 and MiXCR and kept productive beta chains. For every CDR3 protein sequence, its rows merge into one entry that carries the most common genes and DNA. For this sample the table gives a few hundred thousand distinct CDR3 sequences, of which over 9% were detected only once. The leading ten clones occupy 2% to 2.5% of the sample.

The V and J genes are TRBV28 and TRBJ1-5, with TRBD1 identical over 8 junction bases. The receptor was isolated from a human donor who donated a stem cell graft to a child with acute lymphoblastic leukemia. The material was PBMCs from the stem cell graft donor, obtained from the stem cell graft. In nucleotide form, the sequence is TGTGCCAGCAGTTCTCCGGGACAGGAAAATCAGCCCCAGCATTTT. It encodes CASSSPGQENQPQHF.